Listed here are 28 T cell receptor beta chains from one sample, sequenced in a study of blood T cell repertoires in COVID-19 (TCRdb year 2020). Library generation was performed with the immunoSEQ multiplex PCR assay. The immuneACCESS repertoire file appears here via TCRdb, limited to in-frame rearrangements. These files lack a portion of the clones; in checked studies, under half of the deficit traces to unresolved V genes, and the cause of the others is not known. This sample gives roughly 250,000 clones in total; approximately 90% of them show up just once. The ten most abundant clones make up 2.4% of the sample. The sequencing sample was made of PBMCs or T cells enriched from blood (not recorded which). The receptors were gathered from a young woman who had recovered from COVID-19.

A remark on this clone: The junction departs from germline at one end; a sequencing error may be responsible. The rearrangement joins TRBV7-7 to TRBJ2-5, with TRBD2 matching 14 bases. CDR3 size: 18 residues. CDR1 and CDR2 (germline): SSHAT, FNYEAQ (reference sequence). CDR3 sequence reads: CASSLEGTSGGPQETQYF. The CDR3 DNA reads TGTGCTAGCAGCTTAGAAGGGACTAGCGGGGGACCCCAAGAGACCCAGTACTTC.

This chain uses TRBV5-1 with TRBJ2-5, with 10 bases fitting TRBD1. Losses at the gene ends were 0 bases for V and 4 bases for J; bases not matched to a gene: 0. The CDR3 has 14 amino acids. Germline CDR1 and CDR2: SGHRS and YFSETQ. The CDR3: CASSLGQGAETQYF. As DNA, the CDR3 is TGCGCCAGCAGCTTGGGACAGGGGGCAGAGACCCAGTACTTC.

The chain has TRBV5-1 and TRBJ1-2; no clear D. CDR3 size: 16 residues. Germline V gene lookup returns CDR1 SGHRS and CDR2 YFSETQ. V gave up 4 bases and J gave up 8 bases, with 24 bases separating them. CDR3 nucleotide sequence: TGCGCCAGCAGCCCCGGGGATAAAATCCTGGCGAGGGGCTACACCTTC. Its protein product is CASSPGDKILARGYTF.

The genes are TRBV14 and TRBJ1-3; D is undetermined. The CDR3 runs to 15 residues. Germline lookup yields CDR1 SGHDN and CDR2 FVKESK. V lost 1 base and J 2 bases, leaving 9 bases between the germline ends. For the CDR3, the DNA is TGTGCCAGCAGCCAAGCGAGAGCGACTGGAAACACCATATATTTT. Translation gives CASSQARATGNTIYF.

The chain links TRBV5-1 to TRBJ1-5, with D perhaps matching TRBD1 (5 bases). Deletions cut 4 bases from V and 7 bases from J, with 15 bases between. The germline CDR1 and CDR2 sequences are SGHRS and YFSETQ. CDR3 length: 14 residues. The CDR3 coding sequence is TGCGCCAGCAGCCGGGACGGCGGGGAACAGCCCCAGCATTTT. Its protein product is CASSRDGGEQPQHF.

The CDR3 DNA reads as TGTGCCAGCAGTTTAAAGGGAGGGGGGCAGTACTTC. Protein sequence: CASSLKGGGQYF. The chain is built from TRBV27 and TRBJ2-7; a possible D gene is TRBD2 (7 bases). This CDR3 is built from 12 residues. Germline values: CDR1 MNHEY, CDR2 SMNVEV (reference sequence). The V gene lost 2 bases and the J gene lost 9 bases, with 11 bases spanning the gap.

The rearrangement links TRBV5-1 to TRBJ1-2; possible D gene TRBD1, 5 bases. This CDR3 has 12 residues. Germline values: CDR1 SGHRS, CDR2 YFSETQ. The germline V and J ends were trimmed by 0 bases and 8 bases, with 8 bases remaining between them. CDR3 region: CASSLDRWGYTF. The CDR3 DNA is TGCGCCAGCAGCTTGGACAGGTGGGGCTACACCTTC. Looking up the rest from reference TRBV5-1 and TRBJ1-2 gives the full variable domain: KAGVTQTPRYLIKTRGQQVTLSCSPISGHRSVSWYQQTPGQGLQFLFEYFSETQRNKGNFPGRFSGRQFSNSRSEMNVSTLELGDSALYLCASSLDRWGYTFGSGTRLTVV.

The chain has TRBV6-5 and TRBJ2-3, with a weak D call TRBD2 (5 bases). CDR3 length: 11 amino acids. Looked up from germline, CDR1 is MNHEY and CDR2 is SVGAGI. Trimming left V 11 bases short and J 3 bases short, with 9 bases between. The CDR3 region is CAARGTDTQYF. CDR3 sequence (DNA): TGTGCCGCTCGGGGTACAGATACGCAGTATTTT.

V usage is TRBV21-1 and J usage is TRBJ1-2; the table gives TRBD1 as D, unverified against the DNA. TRBV21-1 is annotated as a pseudogene. This CDR3 spans 16 amino acids. DNA for the CDR3: TGTGCCAGCAGTAAAATCCCGGACAGGGCGAACTATGGCTACACCTTC. The encoded protein is CASSKIPDRANYGYTF.

The table lists this clone with a count of one. The rearrangement joins TRBV5-1 to TRBJ2-1, with 9 positions matching TRBD2. This CDR3 comprises 18 residues. Germline loops: CDR1 SGHRS, CDR2 YFSETQ. The V gene end was trimmed by 4 bases and the J gene end by 0 bases; junction bases not matched to a gene: 11. The CDR3 DNA sequence: TGCGCCAGCAGCCTCTTCATAGCGGGGGCGGGCTCCTACAATGAGCAGTTCTTC. It codes for CASSLFIAGAGSYNEQFF.

A single count supports this clone. V usage is TRBV5-1 and J usage is TRBJ1-5, with D possibly TRBD1 on 5 matching bases. The CDR3 contains 14 residues. In germline, CDR1 is SGHRS, CDR2 YFSETQ. Trimming pared 0 bases from V and 9 bases from J, leaving 13 bases between. CDR3 residues: CASSLGPGEGPQHF. For the CDR3, the DNA is TGCGCCAGCAGCTTGGGGCCGGGGGAAGGGCCCCAGCATTTT.

The gene calls are TRBV10-3 and TRBJ2-1, with 16 bases identical to TRBD2. Germline V gene lookup returns CDR1 ENHRY and CDR2 SYGVKD. The trim removed 6 bases at V and 13 bases at J, leaving 6 bases unmatched. The CDR3 runs to 14 residues. The CDR3 nucleotides read TGTGCCATCAGCCTAGGGACTAGCGGGGGGGTACAGTTCTTC. It is translated as CAISLGTSGGVQFF.

This chain links TRBV6-1 with TRBJ1-2; 10 nucleotides agree with TRBD1. V lost 3 bases, J lost 3 bases, and 7 bases stayed unmatched. CDR3 length: 16 amino acids. Germline V lookup: CDR1 MNHNS, CDR2 SASEGT. The CDR3 loop reads CASSDLGQGRHYGYTF. The CDR3 DNA follows: TGTGCCAGCAGTGATTTGGGACAGGGGCGGCACTATGGCTACACCTTC.

This clone was seen once. This rearrangement joins TRBV7-8 to TRBJ2-4; 7 bases are a match to TRBD1. Germline V gene data show CDR1 as SGHVS and CDR2 as FQNEAQ. The ends lost 5 bases at V and 1 base at J; junction bases unmatched: 8. The length of the CDR3 is 16 residues. CDR3 bases: TGTGCCAGCAGCCCCGACAGGGTACTGGCCAAAAACATTCAGTACTTC. Encoded protein: CASSPDRVLAKNIQYF.

The chain employs TRBV5-1 and TRBJ1-4; D is ambiguous. Trimming removed 2 bases from V and 4 bases from J, with 18 bases in between. CDR3 length: 17 residues. CDR1 and CDR2 (germline): SGHRS, YFSETQ. As DNA, the CDR3 is TGCGCCAGCAGCTTATCTGAGGCTGTAACGAGTAATGAAAAACTGTTTTTT. Its protein is CASSLSEAVTSNEKLFF.

Only one count was recorded for this clone. This chain joins TRBV29-1 and TRBJ2-5; 8 nucleotides agree with TRBD1. The CDR3 sequence is 15 residues long. Germline V lookup: CDR1 SQVTM, CDR2 ANQGSEA. V gave up 7 bases and J gave up 5 bases; unmatched junction bases: 15. This CDR3 is CSADQGQGAWETQYF. CDR3 bases: TGCAGCGCTGATCAGGGGCAGGGGGCTTGGGAGACCCAGTACTTC.

The V and J genes are TRBV7-9 and TRBJ1-2; D is perhaps TRBD1 (5 bases). The germline V gene encodes CDR1 SEHNR and CDR2 FQNEAQ (reference sequence). The CDR3 spans 14 residues. With 2 bases removed from V and 5 bases from J, the gap between germline ends came to 12 bases. The CDR3 region has the DNA TGTGCCAGCAGCTTATTAAGGGGCTTTTATGGCTACACCTTC. It translates to CASSLLRGFYGYTF.

This clone was counted a few times. The chain is built from TRBV12-3 or TRBV12-4 and TRBJ2-1; the D gene is possibly TRBD1 (6 bases). This CDR3 comprises 13 residues. V was shortened by 5 bases and J by 8 bases, with 13 bases between the two germline ends. DNA for the CDR3: TGTGCCAGCAGTACACAGGGTCCCGATGAGCAGTTCTTC. It specifies CASSTQGPDEQFF.

As concerns this clone: A much larger clone lies a single base off, so this may be a read error. This sequence joins TRBV4-1 and TRBJ1-2; 7 positions match TRBD1. Trimming at V came to 4 bases and at J to 3 bases, leaving 2 bases not matched to a gene. The CDR3 has 13 amino acids. Germline V gene sequence: CDR1 MGHRA, CDR2 YSYEKL. The CDR3 sequence is CASSPDRDYGYTF. As DNA, the CDR3 is TGCGCCAGCAGCCCCGACAGGGACTATGGCTACACCTTC.

The chain uses TRBV15 and TRBJ1-1; 7 nucleotides agree with TRBD1. The V segment lost 0 bases and the J segment 4 bases; nucleotides outside the gene matches: 14. The CDR3 loop spans 18 amino acids. Germline V gene sequence: CDR1 LNHNV, CDR2 YYDKDF (reference sequence). The CDR3, as DNA: TGTGCCACCAGCAGAGAATTCCGGGACAGCTTCGGGAGCACTGAAGCTTTCTTT. Translating it yields CATSREFRDSFGSTEAFF.

The chain joins TRBV7-9 to TRBJ2-5, with TRBD1 identical over 11 bases. Germline CDR1 reads SEHNR; CDR2 reads FQNEAQ (reference sequence). This CDR3 has 15 amino acids. V trimming: 6 bases; J trimming: 5 bases; junction bases outside the gene matches: 8. Here the CDR3 reads CASSLGDRGSETQYF. The CDR3 region has the DNA TGTGCCAGCAGTCTAGGGGACAGGGGGAGTGAGACCCAGTACTTC.

The gene calls are TRBV3-1 (or the pseudogene TRBV3-2) and TRBJ2-3; 9 bases agree with TRBD2. The trim removed 1 base at V and 1 base at J, leaving 3 bases unmatched. The CDR3 contains 16 residues. Germline CDR1 is LGHDT and CDR2 is YNNKEL (reference sequence). Here the CDR3 reads CASSQVSGGRTDTQYF. The CDR3, as DNA: TGTGCCAGCAGCCAAGTGAGCGGGGGGCGCACAGATACGCAGTATTTT.

The gene calls are TRBV6-6 and TRBJ1-1; TRBD1 matches at 9 bases. Looked up from germline, CDR1 is MNHNY and CDR2 is SVGAGI (reference sequence). J lost 3 bases, V lost 2 bases, and 7 bases had no gene match. The CDR3 sequence is 16 residues long. The CDR3 coding sequence is TGTGCCAGCAGTTACCCCCCCGACAGGGGGTACACTGAAGCTTTCTTT. Amino acids: CASSYPPDRGYTEAFF.

This clone was observed a single time. This same CDR3 is encoded by further DNA sequences in the sample. The V call is TRBV19, the J call TRBJ2-7; the match to TRBD1 covers 11 bases. The J segment lost 3 bases and the V segment lost 5 bases, leaving 3 bases of the junction unmatched. Germline-derived CDR1 and CDR2 are LNHDA and SQIVND (reference sequence). The CDR3 extends over 14 amino acids. CDR3 coding DNA: TGTGCCAGTAGTCCTGGGACAGGGGGCTACGAGCAGTACTTC. Translating gives CASSPGTGGYEQYF.

V usage is TRBV4-2 and J usage is TRBJ2-7; 10 bases fit TRBD2. The V gene's germline CDR1 is LGHNA and CDR2 YNFKEQ. After removal of 5 bases from V and 3 bases from J, the junction contained 7 bases not matched to a gene. CDR3 length: 15 residues. The CDR3 protein is CASSKVSSGGYEQYF. In DNA, the CDR3 is TGTGCCAGCAGCAAAGTCTCTAGCGGGGGCTACGAGCAGTACTTC.

This clone appeared once. This chain connects TRBV6-5 to TRBJ1-2, with D possibly matching TRBD1 (5 bases). Germline CDR1 and CDR2: MNHEY and SVGAGI. V was trimmed by 6 bases and J by 8 bases, leaving 16 bases between them. This CDR3 spans 13 amino acids. This CDR3 is CASSPLGGDGYTF. The CDR3 DNA reads as TGTGCCAGCAGCCCCCTCGGAGGGGACGGCTACACCTTC.

For this clone: Other nucleotide sequences in the sample specify the same CDR3. The chain links TRBV27 to TRBJ1-1; 8 nucleotides agree with TRBD1. The V segment lost 5 bases and the J segment 1 base; nucleotides outside the gene matches: 3. Germline values: CDR1 MNHEY, CDR2 SMNVEV (reference sequence). CDR3 length equals 14 residues. DNA for the CDR3: TGTGCCAGCAGTAGTGGACAGGGGAACACTGAAGCTTTCTTT. This translates into CASSSGQGNTEAFF.

This chain connects TRBV19 to TRBJ1-6, with D unresolved. This CDR3 spans 14 amino acids. Germline V gives CDR1 LNHDA, CDR2 SQIVND (reference sequence). V lost 5 bases and J lost 9, with 14 bases in between. The CDR3 nucleotides are TGTGCCAGTAGTTCCGGTGAGGTTGTTTCACCCCTCCACTTT. It specifies CASSSGEVVSPLHF. The full variable domain, with the rest looked up from reference TRBV19 and TRBJ1-6, is DGGITQSPKYLFRKEGQNVTLSCEQNLNHDAMYWYRQDPGQGLRLIYYSQIVNDFQKGDIAEGYSVSREKKESFPLTVTSAQKNPTAFYLCASSSGEVVSPLHFGNGTRLTVT.